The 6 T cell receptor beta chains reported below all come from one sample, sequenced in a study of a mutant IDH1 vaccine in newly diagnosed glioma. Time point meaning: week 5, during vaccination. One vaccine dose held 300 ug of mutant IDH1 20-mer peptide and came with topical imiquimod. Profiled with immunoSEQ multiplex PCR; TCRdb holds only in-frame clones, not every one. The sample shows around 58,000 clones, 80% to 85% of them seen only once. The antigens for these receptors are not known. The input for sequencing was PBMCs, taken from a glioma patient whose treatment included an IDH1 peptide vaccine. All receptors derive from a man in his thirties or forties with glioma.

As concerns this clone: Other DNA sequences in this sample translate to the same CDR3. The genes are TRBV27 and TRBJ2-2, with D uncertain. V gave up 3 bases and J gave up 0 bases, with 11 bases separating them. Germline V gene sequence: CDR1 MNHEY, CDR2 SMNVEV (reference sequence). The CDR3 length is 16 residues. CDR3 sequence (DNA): TGTGCCAGCAGTTTCGGTCCCACTTCGAACACCGGGGAGCTGTTTTTT. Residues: CASSFGPTSNTGELFF.

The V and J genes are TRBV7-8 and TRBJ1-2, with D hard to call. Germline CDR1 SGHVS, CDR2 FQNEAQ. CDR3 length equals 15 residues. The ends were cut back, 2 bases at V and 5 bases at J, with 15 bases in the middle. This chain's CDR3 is CASSLIMGPDYGYTF. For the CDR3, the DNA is TGTGCCAGCAGCTTAATAATGGGTCCTGATTATGGCTACACCTTC.

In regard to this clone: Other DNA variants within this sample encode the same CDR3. CDR3 nucleotides: TGTGCCAGCAGTATAACCGGGACAGGGGTCTACGAGCAGTACTTC. Translation gives CASSITGTGVYEQYF. The J gene is TRBJ2-7, the V gene TRBV28; 10 positions agree with TRBD1. The CDR3 loop spans 15 amino acids. Germline trimming cut 5 bases from V and 3 bases from J; bases unmatched to any gene: 7. Looked up from germline, CDR1 is MDHEN and CDR2 is SYDVKM.

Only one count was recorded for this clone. CDR3 DNA: TGTGCCAGCAGCCGGAGCCGGCAGCAAGAGACCCAGTACTTC. It translates to CASSRSRQQETQYF. The V call is TRBV13, the J call TRBJ2-5; D is uncertain. This CDR3 contains 14 residues. The V gene's germline CDR1 is PRHDT and CDR2 FYEKMQ (reference sequence). Deletions cut 5 bases from V and 2 bases from J, with 12 bases between.

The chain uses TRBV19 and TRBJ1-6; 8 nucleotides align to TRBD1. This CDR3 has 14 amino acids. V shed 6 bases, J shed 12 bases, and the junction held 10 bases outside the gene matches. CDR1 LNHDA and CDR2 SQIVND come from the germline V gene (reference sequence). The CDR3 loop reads CASSTGGAFRPLHF. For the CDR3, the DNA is TGTGCCAGTAGCACAGGGGGTGCTTTTCGACCCCTCCACTTT.

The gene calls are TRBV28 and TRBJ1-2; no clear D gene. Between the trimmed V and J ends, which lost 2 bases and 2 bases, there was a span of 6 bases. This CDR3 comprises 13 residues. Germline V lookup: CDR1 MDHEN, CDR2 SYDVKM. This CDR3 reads CASSLRGNYGYTF. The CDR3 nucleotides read TGTGCCAGCAGTTTACGAGGGAACTATGGCTACACCTTC.